This T cell receptor (beta chain) emerged from a study of shared clonotypes between healthy human individuals. In replicate PCRs of unsorted PBMC, approximately 0.3 ug DNA, some 30,000 T cell genomes, was used. In the original analysis: ImmunoSEQ yielded junction-only sequences lacking quality scores, so filtering differed. Some clones are missing from TCRdb's copy, which holds only in-frame ones; the method was immunoSEQ multiplex PCR. V and J calls and clone size are copied from that table; D and trimming were computed from the DNA. Among hundreds of thousands of clones listed, roughly 83% were seen once. Healthy HIV-negative adults with no recent acute infections or vaccinations were recruited as donors. As concerns this clone: Antigen specificity is unknown.

Trimming removed 0 bases from V and 5 bases from J; junction bases left unmatched: 12. Germline CDR1 is SGDLS and CDR2 is YYNGEE. CDR3 size: 17 residues. Study observations and caveats: Only blood samples were collected, and tissue repertoires likely differ.

The sample was PBMCs. This chain connects TRBV9 to TRBJ2-5, with 8 bases fitting TRBD2. This receptor was obtained from a woman aged 40 to 50 in good health. Some clones in this sample may be carry-over from other donors' samples. CDR3 sequence: CASSVGEWSGSGETQYF. Written as DNA, the CDR3 is TGTGCCAGCAGCGTAGGGGAATGGAGCGGGAGCGGGGAGACCCAGTACTTC.